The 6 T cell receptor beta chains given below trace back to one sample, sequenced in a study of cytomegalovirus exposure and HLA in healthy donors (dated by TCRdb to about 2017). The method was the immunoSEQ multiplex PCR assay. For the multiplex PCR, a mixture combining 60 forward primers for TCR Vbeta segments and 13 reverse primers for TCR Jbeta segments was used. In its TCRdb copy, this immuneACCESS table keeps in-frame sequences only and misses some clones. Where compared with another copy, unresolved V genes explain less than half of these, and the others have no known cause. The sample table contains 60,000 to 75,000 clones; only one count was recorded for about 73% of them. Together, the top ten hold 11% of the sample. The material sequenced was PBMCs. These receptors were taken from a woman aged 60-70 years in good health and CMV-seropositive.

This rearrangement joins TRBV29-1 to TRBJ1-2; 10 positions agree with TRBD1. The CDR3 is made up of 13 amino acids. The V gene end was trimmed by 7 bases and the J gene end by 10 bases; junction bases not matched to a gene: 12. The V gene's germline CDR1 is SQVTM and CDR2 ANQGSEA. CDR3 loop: CSGGQGKGTDYTF. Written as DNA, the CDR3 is TGCAGCGGGGGACAGGGGAAGGGGACTGACTACACCTTC.

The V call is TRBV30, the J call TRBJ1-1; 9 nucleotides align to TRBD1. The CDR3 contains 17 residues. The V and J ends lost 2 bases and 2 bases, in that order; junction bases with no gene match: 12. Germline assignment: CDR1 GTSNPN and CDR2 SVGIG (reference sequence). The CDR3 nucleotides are TGTGCCTGGAGTTCCCGGGACAGGGTTCCCCTAAACACTGAAGCTTTCTTT. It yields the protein CAWSSRDRVPLNTEAFF. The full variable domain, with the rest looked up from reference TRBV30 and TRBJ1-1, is SQTIHQWPATLVQPVGSPLSLECTVEGTSNPNLYWYRQAAGRGLQLLFYSVGIGQISSEVPQNLSASRPQDRQFILSSKKLLLSDSGFYLCAWSSRDRVPLNTEAFFGQGTRLTVV.

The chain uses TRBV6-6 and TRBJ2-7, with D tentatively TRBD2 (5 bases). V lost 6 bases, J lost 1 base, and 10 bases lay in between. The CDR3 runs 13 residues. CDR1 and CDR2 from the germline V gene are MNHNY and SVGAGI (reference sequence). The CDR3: CASRVPGSYEQYF. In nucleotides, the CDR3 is TGTGCCAGCAGGGTCCCGGGGTCCTACGAGCAGTACTTC.

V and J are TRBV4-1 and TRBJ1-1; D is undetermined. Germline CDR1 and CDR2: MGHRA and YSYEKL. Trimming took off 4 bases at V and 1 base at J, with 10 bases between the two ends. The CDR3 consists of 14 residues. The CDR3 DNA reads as TGCGCCAGCAGCCGCGTCCGGGGGAACACTGAAGCTTTCTTT. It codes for CASSRVRGNTEAFF.

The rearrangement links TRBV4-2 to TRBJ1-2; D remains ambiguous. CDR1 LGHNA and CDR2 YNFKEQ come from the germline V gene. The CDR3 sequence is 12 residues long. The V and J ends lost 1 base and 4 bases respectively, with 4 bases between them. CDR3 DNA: TGTGCCAGCAGCCAAGGCGCCTATGGCTACACCTTC. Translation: CASSQGAYGYTF.

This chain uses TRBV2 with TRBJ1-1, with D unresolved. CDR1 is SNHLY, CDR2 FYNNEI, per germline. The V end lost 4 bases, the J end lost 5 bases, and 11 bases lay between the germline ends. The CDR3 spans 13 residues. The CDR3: CASSVSEMTEAFF. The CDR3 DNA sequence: TGTGCCAGCAGTGTTTCAGAAATGACTGAAGCTTTCTTT.